This T cell receptor (beta chain) was recovered during a study of beta chain features in type 1 diabetes (dated by TCRdb to about 2018). A note on the overall study: Mean age, gender distribution, total cell number and subset yield were not different between patients and healthy donors. A total of about 100,000,000 sorted cells were examined across all samples, and RNA yield correlated strongly with the number of cells per subset. The study compared TCRB repertoires of sorted circulating CD4+ T cell subsets between recently diagnosed type 1 diabetes patients and matched healthy donors. Regulatory and stem cell-like memory subsets were isolated from only 8 patients and roughly 8 healthy donors, whereas naive and central memory subsets came from all 28 donors. What the work shows at the level of the full study, not this receptor alone: PCR might favor shorter templates, but patient and control samples were amplified and corrected together, so any skew would affect both groups equally. Patients with type 1 diabetes made fewer insertions and deleted more nucleotides at VDJ recombination sites, implying thymic rearrangement abnormalities. Only small numbers of individuals were included in the HLA sub-analyses, which left unresolved whether HLA type had any influence on TCRB rearrangement. A moderate but significant shortening of TCRB CDR3 length was observed in type 1 diabetes patients in all four CD4+ subsets. Naive, central memory and regulatory TCRB repertoires appeared to be more alike among patients than among healthy donors. Sequencing cDNA rather than genomic DNA could over-represent highly expressing activated cells, although activation and CD3 levels did not differ between groups.

The entire isolated RNA was reverse transcribed using the High Capacity cDNA Reverse Transcription Kit, and thus expressed TCRB transcripts were sequenced. Naive, central memory and regulatory T cell samples underwent deep immunoSEQ sequencing, averaging about 3.57 million total reads per sample. Sorted cells were lysed in RLT buffer and RNA was extracted with DNase-treated RNeasy Micro or Mini kits, depending on cell number. To prevent cross-contamination, every cell subset was processed on its own, while patient and healthy donor samples were processed together. Using the immunoSEQ multiplex PCR, TCRB sequences were amplified from cDNA into 87-bp fragments spanning the CDR3 region. The amplicons were sequenced using the Illumina HiSeq platform. The study's own analysis went as follows. PCR bias was corrected computationally using synthetic template baselines, and reads within Hamming distance 2 were collapsed, with unmergeable singletons discarded. Reads were aligned against IMGT to assign V, D and J genes, CDR3 length and insertions or deletions at six rearrangement sites. Clonotype counts were normalized to sorted cell number within each subset before computing true diversity and Gini coefficients with the tcR R package. Repertoire sharing was quantified using the overlap coefficient calculated on TCRB nucleotide sequences. Not all clones reach the TCRdb copy of this immuneACCESS table, which keeps in-frame sequences only. Checked studies attribute under half of the gap to unresolved V genes and leave the rest unexplained. V, J and clone size reflect that table, while D and trimming were determined from the DNA. The sample includes roughly 170,000 clones, with about 13% observed a single time. The ten largest clones add up to 0.5% to 0.75% of the sample.

Each donor gave one peripheral blood draw, averaging approximately 0.12 L, which was collected into heparinised tubes. A BD FACSAria II was used to sort naive, central memory, regulatory and stem cell-like memory CD4+ T cells with a panel that included CD45RO, CCR7, CD25, CD127, CD95 and CD27. Every sorted population had a purity above 98%. PBMCs were isolated right away by Lymphoprep density gradient centrifugation and were stained directly, without culture. So that batch effects would be minimized, each experiment stained and sorted samples in pairs, pairing one healthy donor with one patient. This clone came up a few times. Its recognized antigen is unknown. The input lacks base qualities; no much larger clone sits a single base away. V loses 7 bases of germline sequence and J loses 5 bases, and the interval between the two ends is 11 bases. Inclusive of the bounding cysteine and phenylalanine, the CDR3 is 12 residues long. The read is trimmed to its CDR3 DNA, 36 bases read in frame from base 1. The germline V gene encodes CDR1 MNHEY and CDR2 SVGAGI.

This receptor chain uses TRBV6-5 and TRBJ1-2, with the D gene not confidently named. Sample: central memory CD4+ T cells from blood. This sequence was found in a woman aged 18-35 years in good health. CDR3 protein: CASTQAGYGYTF. The nucleotide sequence is TGTGCCAGCACTCAGGCGGGGTATGGCTACACCTTC.